Each of the 25 T cell receptor beta chains below was sequenced from the same sample in a study of CD8 T cells in Susac syndrome. The RNA, about 0.45 to 1 ug, was put through reverse transcription using random hexamers. Using its own MiXCR run on the immunoSEQ multiplex PCR reads, TCRdb lists one record per CDR3 protein. The table has some 150,000 distinct CDR3 sequences, less than 95% seen once. The sequenced sample consisted of CD4+ T cells from PBMCs. All receptors derive from a human donor in good health.

The chain employs TRBV24-1 and TRBJ2-2; TRBD1 is a possible D gene (6 bases). The CDR3 length is 13 residues. Germline CDR1 KGHDR, CDR2 SFDVKD. Trimming stripped 5 bases from V and 4 bases from J, with 7 bases between. Here the CDR3 DNA reads TGTGCCACCAGTGGAGGGGGCACCGGGGAGCTGTTTTTT. The encoded protein is CATSGGGTGELFF.

The rearrangement uses TRBV19 and TRBJ2-1, with a tentative D call TRBD1 (5 bases). Trimming shortened V by 2 bases and J by 8 bases, and 13 bases separated the two germline ends. In germline, CDR1 is LNHDA, CDR2 SQIVND (reference sequence). This CDR3 is 14 amino acids long. The CDR3 coding sequence is TGTGCCAGTAGTATATCCCATGGACAAGATGAGCAGTTCTTC. The encoded protein is CASSISHGQDEQFF.

V is TRBV28 and J is TRBJ2-2; tentative D call: TRBD1 (5 bases). The CDR3 runs 14 residues. The germline V gene has CDR1 MDHEN and CDR2 SYDVKM. The V and J ends lost 6 bases and 4 bases respectively, with 12 bases between them. CDR3 in DNA: TGTGCCAGCAGGTATCCAGGGATCACCGGGGAGCTGTTTTTT. Translated: CASRYPGITGELFF.

The J gene is TRBJ1-1, the V gene TRBV25-1, with D perhaps matching TRBD1 (5 bases). Deletions cut 10 bases from V and 7 bases from J, with 19 bases between. Per germline, CDR1 MGHDK and CDR2 SYGVNS. The CDR3 spans 13 residues. CDR3 in amino acids: CATQDRRGVEAFF. In nucleotides, the CDR3 is TGTGCCACCCAAGACCGACGGGGGGTTGAAGCTTTCTTT.

The rearrangement links TRBV12-3 or TRBV12-4 to TRBJ2-1; 12 bases map to TRBD2. J was trimmed by 8 bases and V by 8 bases; bases with no gene match: 10. The CDR3 is 15 amino acids. The CDR3 nucleotides read TGTGCCAGCCGGACTAGCGGGGTGGGTTACGATGAGCAGTTCTTC. Its protein is CASRTSGVGYDEQFF.

The V gene is TRBV11-2, the J gene TRBJ2-7, with D possibly called TRBD1 or TRBD2 (5 bases each). V dropped 5 bases and J dropped 2 bases, with 19 bases sitting between them. Per the germline V gene, CDR1 is SGHAT and CDR2 is FQNNGV. The CDR3 loop spans 16 amino acids. CDR3 sequence reads: CASSPPGRRTTYEQYF. The CDR3 DNA sequence: TGTGCCAGCAGCCCCCCGGGACGGCGAACTACCTACGAGCAGTACTTC. The whole variable domain, filled in from reference TRBV11-2 and TRBJ2-7, reads EAGVAQSPRYKIIEKRQSVAFWCNPISGHATLYWYQQILGQGPKLLIQFQNNGVVDDSQLPKDRFSAERLKGVDSTLKIQPAKLEDSAVYLCASSPPGRRTTYEQYFGPGTRLTVT.

The chain joins TRBV28 to TRBJ2-7; D is undetermined. Germline CDR1 reads MDHEN; CDR2 reads SYDVKM. The V gene lost 4 bases and the J gene lost 9 bases, with 13 bases spanning the gap. The CDR3 totals 12 residues. DNA for the CDR3: TGTGCCAGCAGTTCTACCCAATCAGGGCAGTACTTC. It encodes CASSSTQSGQYF. Together with reference TRBV28 and TRBJ2-7, the CDR3 gives the full variable domain: DVKVTQSSRYLVKRTGEKVFLECVQDMDHENMFWYRQDPGLGLRLIYFSYDVKMKEKGDIPEGYSVSREKKERFSLILESASTNQTSMYLCASSSTQSGQYFGPGTRLTVT.

This rearrangement joins TRBV5-1 to TRBJ2-3; D is possibly TRBD2 (5 bases). The CDR3 has 14 residues. The V end lost 0 bases, the J end lost 4 bases, and 9 bases lay between the germline ends. Germline values: CDR1 SGHRS, CDR2 YFSETQ. CDR3 nucleotide sequence: TGCGCCAGCAGCTTGGATCTAGCCGCAGATACGCAGTATTTT. It specifies CASSLDLAADTQYF.

CDR3 DNA sequence: TGCGCCAGCAGCCCTGACGGATACCAAGAGACCCAGTACTTC. Translation: CASSPDGYQETQYF. The chain uses TRBV5-1 and TRBJ2-5; D is unclear. The germline V gene encodes CDR1 SGHRS and CDR2 YFSETQ. The ends were cut back, 4 bases at V and 0 bases at J, with 10 bases in the middle. CDR3 length equals 14 residues.

The rearrangement joins TRBV7-9 to TRBJ2-3, with 8 bases lining up with TRBD2. The CDR3 has 16 residues. Per germline, CDR1 SEHNR and CDR2 FQNEAQ (reference sequence). With V trimmed by 5 bases and J by 5 bases, 12 bases remained unmatched. CDR3 residues: CASSPPPGTRQDTQYF. The CDR3 bases are TGTGCCAGCAGCCCTCCCCCCGGGACTAGGCAAGATACGCAGTATTTT. Using reference TRBV7-9 and TRBJ2-3 for the parts outside the CDR3, the full variable domain is DTGVSQNPRHKITKRGQNVTFRCDPISEHNRLYWYRQTLGQGPEFLTYFQNEAQLEKSRLLSDRFSAERPKGSFSTLEIQRTEQGDSAMYLCASSPPPGTRQDTQYFGPGTRLTVL.

The rearrangement links TRBV6-6 to TRBJ2-5; weak D call: TRBD1 (5 bases). Looked up from germline, CDR1 is MNHNY and CDR2 is SVGAGI (reference sequence). The CDR3 is 13 amino acids. The V gene lost 7 bases and the J gene lost 5 bases, with 14 bases spanning the gap. CDR3 region: CASTIDSLETQYF. The CDR3, as DNA: TGTGCCAGCACTATAGACAGTTTGGAGACCCAGTACTTC.

This clonotype was detected a few times. In DNA form, the CDR3 reads TGTGCCAGCTCACCACCCGACCGAGGGACCTACGAGCAGTACTTC. Encoded protein: CASSPPDRGTYEQYF. This chain connects TRBV18 to TRBJ2-7; weak D call: TRBD2 (5 bases). V was clipped by 0 bases and J by 2 bases, with 11 bases between them. The length of the CDR3 is 15 residues. Germline V gives CDR1 KGHSH, CDR2 LQKENI.

The chain carries TRBV13 and TRBJ2-1; the match to TRBD2 covers 12 bases. This CDR3 has 18 amino acids. V gave up 4 bases and J gave up 4 bases; unmatched junction bases: 11. Germline lookup yields CDR1 PRHDT and CDR2 FYEKMQ (reference sequence). The CDR3 DNA follows: TGTGCCAGCAGCTCCACATCGGGACTAGCGGGCGGATACAATGAGCAGTTCTTC. Its translation: CASSSTSGLAGGYNEQFF.

This chain connects TRBV27 to TRBJ1-1, with D hard to call. Germline CDR1 MNHEY, CDR2 SMNVEV (reference sequence). The CDR3 contains 14 residues. V was cut by 0 bases and J by 1 base, with 6 bases left in between. CDR3 DNA sequence: TGTGCCAGCAGTTTATCGTGGGAGAACACTGAAGCTTTCTTT. Translating it yields CASSLSWENTEAFF.

The V call is TRBV9, the J call TRBJ2-7; 12 bases line up with TRBD2. Germline V lookup: CDR1 SGDLS, CDR2 YYNGEE. The J segment lost 6 bases and the V segment lost 2 bases, leaving 3 bases of the junction unmatched. This CDR3 is 14 amino acids long. The CDR3 nucleotides are TGTGCCAGCAGCGTGACTAGCGGGAGTAGCGAGCAGTACTTC. It specifies CASSVTSGSSEQYF.

The CDR3 nucleotides read TGTGCCAGCAGTTGGCCCGGGGCAGGGGGGTTCACCGGGGAGCTGTTTTTT. Residues: CASSWPGAGGFTGELFF. The chain has TRBV7-2 and TRBJ2-2; D is possibly TRBD1 (7 bases). CDR1 and CDR2 (germline): SGHTA, FQGNSA. This CDR3 region has 17 residues. The ends were cut back, 6 bases at V and 4 bases at J, with 21 bases in the middle.

The rearrangement joins TRBV3-1 to TRBJ2-3; 10 bases map to TRBD2. The CDR3 is made up of 17 amino acids. With 1 base clipped from V and 1 base from J, the junction kept 5 bases outside the gene matches. The germline V gene encodes CDR1 LGHDT and CDR2 YNNKEL (reference sequence). The CDR3 DNA is TGTGCCAGCAGCCAAGTGGCCGGGACTAGCGGCACAGATACGCAGTATTTT. The encoded protein is CASSQVAGTSGTDTQYF.

The chain is built from TRBV2 and TRBJ2-1; TRBD2 matches at 8 bases. V was clipped by 7 bases and J by 6 bases; unmatched bases: 14. This CDR3 spans 16 amino acids. CDR1 and CDR2 from the germline V gene are SNHLY and FYNNEI. For the CDR3, the DNA is TGTGCCAGCAAACTAGCGGTCCTCCCAGGTAGCAATGAGCAGTTCTTC. Translation: CASKLAVLPGSNEQFF.

This sequence joins TRBV29-1 and TRBJ2-7; the match to TRBD2 covers 7 bases. This CDR3 comprises 16 residues. CDR1 and CDR2 (germline): SQVTM, ANQGSEA. The junction had 12 bases not matched to a gene; V was cut back by 4 bases and J by 0 bases. The CDR3 sequence: CSVVIRGDSISYEQYF. The DNA of the CDR3 is TGCAGCGTTGTCATACGGGGGGACTCTATCTCCTACGAGCAGTACTTC.

J is TRBJ2-1 and V is TRBV29-1, with 8 nucleotides matching TRBD1. The CDR3 has 14 amino acids. CDR1 and CDR2 (germline): SQVTM, ANQGSEA. V trimming: 4 bases; J trimming: 1 base; junction bases outside the gene matches: 3. The CDR3 reads CSVGGQESYNEQFF. The CDR3 nucleotides are TGCAGCGTTGGGGGACAGGAATCCTACAATGAGCAGTTCTTC.

The chain recombines TRBV28 with TRBJ2-7; D is possibly TRBD2 (5 bases). The CDR3 sequence is 15 residues long. V dropped 6 bases and J dropped 4 bases, with 19 bases sitting between them. Germline values: CDR1 MDHEN, CDR2 SYDVKM. The CDR3: CASSSGGAFWYEQYF. CDR3 sequence (DNA): TGTGCCAGCAGCTCCGGAGGAGCCTTCTGGTACGAGCAGTACTTC.

The chain recombines TRBV10-3 with TRBJ1-2; 7 positions agree with TRBD1. The CDR3 runs 16 residues. The junction had 13 bases not matched to a gene; V was cut back by 6 bases and J by 3 bases. In germline, CDR1 is ENHRY, CDR2 SYGVKD. In nucleotides, the CDR3 is TGTGCCATCAGGGATTACCCTGGGACAGTTGACTATGGCTACACCTTC. It translates to CAIRDYPGTVDYGYTF.

J is TRBJ2-6 and V is TRBV3-1; 10 nucleotides line up with TRBD1. After removal of 4 bases from V and 13 bases from J, the junction contained 7 bases not matched to a gene. Germline CDR1 is LGHDT and CDR2 is YNNKEL (reference sequence). The CDR3 spans 14 residues. CDR3 amino acids: CASSLRTGGEVLTF. CDR3 in DNA: TGTGCCAGCAGCCTACGGACAGGGGGAGAAGTCCTGACTTTC.

The V gene is TRBV20-1, the J gene TRBJ1-5; possible D gene TRBD1, 5 bases. The CDR3 has 15 residues. V was clipped by 0 bases and J by 4 bases, with 13 bases between them. CDR1 is DFQATT and CDR2 is SNEGSKA in the germline V gene (reference sequence). The CDR3 nucleotides are TGCAGTGCTAGAGATTGGGGGATGATAAATCAGCCCCAGCATTTT. This sequence encodes CSARDWGMINQPQHF.

The chain joins TRBV18 to TRBJ1-2; D call uncertain. The CDR3 contains 15 residues. Trimming cost V 1 base and J 1 base, with 10 bases left between them. Germline V lookup: CDR1 KGHSH, CDR2 LQKENI. CDR3 in DNA: TGTGCCAGCTCACCACGGATGGGCCGTAACTATGGCTACACCTTC. This sequence encodes CASSPRMGRNYGYTF.